These T cell receptor beta chains were read from a single sample in a study of T cell responses to AZD1222 COVID-19 vaccine. Generated by immunoSEQ multiplex PCR, the TCRdb table keeps only in-frame clones and is missing some. The sample includes around 150,000 clones, approximately 94% of them seen just once. The input for sequencing was peripheral blood, taken 28 days after the second AZD1222 dose. All receptors derive from an adult who received the AZD1222 COVID-19 vaccine. Both conserved end residues are part of each CDR3. D genes are given only for firm matches. Size is stated for part of the rows, as once, few or many counts, or as a class when the clone is expanded.

V	J	size	length	D	CDR3	DNA
TRBV19	TRBJ1-5	once	13	TRBD1	CASSVSTGQPQHF	TGTGCCAGTAGTGTGTCGACAGGGCAGCCCCAGCATTTT
TRBV20-1	TRBJ2-7	.	12	.	CSASIRGYEQYF	TGCAGTGCTAGTATCAGGGGATACGAGCAGTACTTC
TRBV5-1	TRBJ2-1	.	13	.	CASSSDNRNEQFF	TGCGCCAGCAGCTCGGACAATAGGAATGAGCAGTTCTTC
TRBV4-1	TRBJ2-3	once	16	.	CASSQGPTGRGDTQYF	TGCGCCAGCAGCCAAGGGCCAACGGGTAGGGGGGATACGCAGTATTTT
TRBV13	TRBJ2-7	.	14	TRBD2	CASSEKGLVYMQYF	TGTGCCAGCAGCGAAAAAGGACTAGTCTATATGCAGTACTTC
TRBV10-2	TRBJ1-4	.	14	.	CASSELGVDEKLFF	TGCGCCAGCAGTGAGCTGGGAGTGGATGAAAAACTGTTTTTT
TRBV11-2	TRBJ2-7	once	15	.	CASSLVHGARESPYF	TGTGCCAGCAGCTTAGTCCACGGGGCGCGCGAGTCGCCGTACTTC
TRBV4-1	TRBJ2-7	.	15	TRBD2	CASSQDTSGFYEQYF	TGCGCCAGCAGCCAAGACACTAGCGGCTTCTACGAGCAGTACTTC
TRBV19	TRBJ2-1	.	15	TRBD1	CASNPGQGPRGEQFF	TGTGCCAGTAACCCGGGACAGGGCCCTAGGGGTGAGCAGTTCTTC
TRBV4-1	TRBJ2-1	.	18	TRBD2	CASSQRVVSGSGYNEQFF	TGCGCCAGCAGCCAGAGAGTAGTCAGCGGGAGCGGCTACAATGAGCAGTTCTTC
TRBV29-1	TRBJ2-2	.	19	TRBD2	CSVGVLGGTSGSYTGELFF	TGCAGCGTTGGGGTTTTAGGGGGGACTAGCGGGAGCTATACCGGGGAGCTGTTTTTT
TRBV28	TRBJ1-5	.	15	TRBD1	CASSFYRDSGQPQHF	TGTGCCAGCAGTTTTTATAGGGACAGTGGGCAGCCCCAGCATTTT
TRBV5-4	TRBJ1-1	.	15	.	CASSWGEGWNTEAFF	TGTGCCAGCAGCTGGGGTGAGGGGTGGAACACTGAAGCTTTCTTT
TRBV27	TRBJ2-3	.	16	TRBD2	CASSLYFSGGTDTQYF	TGTGCCAGCAGTTTATACTTTAGCGGGGGCACAGATACGCAGTATTTT
TRBV10-2	TRBJ2-7	.	13	TRBD2	CASELAGQDEQYF	TGCGCCAGCGAACTAGCGGGACAAGACGAGCAGTACTTC
TRBV6-6	TRBJ1-5	.	13	.	CASAWGSGQPQHF	TGTGCCAGCGCGTGGGGGAGCGGTCAGCCCCAGCATTTT
TRBV10-2	TRBJ2-7	.	13	.	CASSEGSSYEQYF	TGCGCCAGCAGTGAGGGTAGCTCCTACGAGCAGTACTTC